This TCR beta chain is from a study of beta chain features in type 1 diabetes. In this sample, this clone turned up a few times. cDNA synthesis used the whole RNA isolate, giving expressed TCRB sequences. This table comes from immunoSEQ multiplex PCR, and its TCRdb copy is limited to in-frame clones, with some not included. The table has about 250,000 clones, less than 15% seen once. V was trimmed by 5 bases and J by 0 bases, leaving 19 bases between them. Germline V lookup: CDR1 MDHEN, CDR2 SYDVKM. This CDR3 has 17 residues. V gene TRBV28 combines with J gene TRBJ1-1; possible D gene TRBD1, 6 bases. Sequencing input: naive CD4+ T cells from blood. The TCR sequence derives from a woman in her 40s in good health. The CDR3 sequence is CASSPGGTPTLNTEAFF. The CDR3 bases are TGTGCCAGCAGTCCGGGGGGGACACCTACATTGAACACTGAAGCTTTCTTT. Supplemented by reference TRBV28 and TRBJ1-1, the full variable domain reads DVKVTQSSRYLVKRTGEKVFLECVQDMDHENMFWYRQDPGLGLRLIYFSYDVKMKEKGDIPEGYSVSREKKERFSLILESASTNQTSMYLCASSPGGTPTLNTEAFFGQGTRLTVV.